Listed below are T cell receptor beta chains from one sample, sequenced in a study of blood T cell repertoires in COVID-19. The assay was immunoSEQ multiplex PCR, and TCRdb's table has in-frame clones only and misses some. The sample contains roughly 280,000 clones, roughly 80% of which appear only once. The sequenced sample was peripheral blood. The source of these receptors is a man in his sixties who had recovered from COVID-19. Both conserved end residues are part of each CDR3. The D gene is left open where the match is weak. Clone size is given for some rows only: seen once, a few or many times, or a class if the clone is expanded.

j_gene,v_gene,d_gene,abundance,CDR3aa,CDR3nt
TRBJ2-7,TRBV12-5,.,.,CASGLRPGYVYF,TGTGCTAGTGGTCTAAGGCCGGGGTATGTGTACTTC
TRBJ2-1,TRBV30,.,.,CAWSEGGAAFRNEQFF,TGTGCCTGGAGTGAAGGGGGGGCCGCGTTTCGGAATGAGCAGTTCTTC
TRBJ1-2,TRBV10-2,TRBD1,once,CASRRGTGEASPYGYTF,TGCGCCAGCAGACGAGGGACAGGGGAGGCGTCCCCTTATGGCTACACCTTC
TRBJ1-2,TRBV5-1,TRBD1,.,CASSPFTAGTGEYGYTF,TGCGCCAGCAGCCCATTTACTGCTGGGACAGGGGAATATGGCTACACCTTC
TRBJ1-2,TRBV4-1,TRBD1,once,CASSPNPGQGPRGYTF,TGCGCCAGCAGCCCAAACCCGGGACAGGGACCTCGGGGCTACACCTTC
TRBJ1-5,TRBV6-1,.,.,CASSEQRQENQPQHF,TGTGCCAGCAGTGAACAACGACAAGAAAATCAGCCCCAGCATTTT
TRBJ2-7,TRBV29-1,TRBD1,.,CSVGDRAPYEQYF,TGCAGCGTTGGGGACAGGGCCCCCTACGAGCAGTACTTC
TRBJ2-7,TRBV18,TRBD2,.,CASSPGGRSYEQYF,TGTGCCAGCTCACCAGGCGGGAGATCCTACGAGCAGTACTTC
TRBJ2-2,TRBV27,TRBD2,.,CASSLFGGRLAGDTGELFF,TGTGCCAGCAGTTTATTTGGTGGAAGACTAGCGGGAGATACCGGGGAGCTGTTTTTT
TRBJ1-1,TRBV7-2,.,few,CASSLSGVALNTEAFF,TGTGCCAGCAGCTTATCAGGGGTAGCATTGAACACTGAAGCTTTCTTT
TRBJ1-2,TRBV7-9,TRBD1,few,CASTGQGANYGYTF,TGTGCCAGTACGGGGCAGGGGGCTAACTATGGCTACACCTTC
TRBJ2-1,TRBV5-1,TRBD2,once,CASSWWGSTGTSGHNEQFF,TGCGCCAGCAGCTGGTGGGGCAGTACCGGGACTAGCGGGCACAATGAGCAGTTCTTC
TRBJ2-3,TRBV12-5,.,once,CASGLSPIGARTDTQYF,TGTGCTAGTGGTTTGTCCCCAATAGGGGCCCGCACAGATACGCAGTATTTT
TRBJ2-3,TRBV5-1,TRBD1,.,CASRRAQGSSTDTQYF,TGCGCCAGCAGGCGGGCACAGGGGTCTAGCACAGATACGCAGTATTTT
TRBJ2-5,TRBV5-1,TRBD1,.,CASSLGQGQETQYF,TGCGCCAGCAGCTTGGGACAGGGGCAAGAGACCCAGTACTTC
TRBJ2-1,TRBV14,TRBD1,few,CASSHRQGESYNEQFF,TGTGCCAGCAGCCACCGACAGGGGGAGTCCTACAATGAGCAGTTCTTC
TRBJ1-3,TRBV9,.,.,CASSHYRGSSLSGNTIYF,TGTGCCAGCAGCCACTATAGGGGCAGCAGCCTCTCTGGAAACACCATATATTTT
TRBJ2-3,TRBV10-2,.,once,CASSESSVGRSTQYF,TGCGCCAGCAGTGAGTCGTCAGTTGGCAGAAGTACGCAGTATTTT
TRBJ2-4,TRBV4-1,.,.,CASSRPWGADIQYF,TGCGCCAGCAGCCGGCCTTGGGGCGCGGACATTCAGTACTTC
TRBJ2-7,TRBV21-1,.,once,CASSKPGGARRASYEQYF,TGTGCCAGCAGCAAACCGGGGGGGGCTAGGAGGGCGTCCTACGAGCAGTACTTC
TRBJ1-1,TRBV11-2,TRBD1,.,CASSSFGTGGLNTEAFF,TGTGCCAGCAGCTCGTTTGGGACAGGGGGCCTGAACACTGAAGCTTTCTTT
TRBJ2-1,TRBV18,TRBD2,.,CASSLRTSGDNEQFF,TGTGCCAGCTCCCTCAGGACTAGCGGAGACAATGAGCAGTTCTTC
TRBJ1-1,TRBV19,.,.,CASKDSLTDTVNTEAFF,TGTGCCAGTAAAGACTCCCTGACAGACACAGTGAACACTGAAGCTTTCTTT
TRBJ2-3,TRBV11-2,TRBD2,.,CASSLDRLAGGDTQYF,TGTGCCAGCAGCTTAGATAGACTAGCGGGGGGAGATACGCAGTATTTT
TRBJ2-1,TRBV6-1,TRBD2,.,CASSGGTSGRNREQFF,TGTGCCAGCAGTGGGGGGACTAGCGGTCGGAATCGGGAGCAGTTCTTC
TRBJ2-1,TRBV24-1,TRBD1,.,CATSGIAGTGVIYEQFF,TGTGCCACCAGTGGGATCGCCGGGACAGGGGTAATATATGAGCAGTTCTTC
TRBJ1-5,TRBV30,.,.,CAWQGGGSQPQHF,TGTGCCTGGCAAGGTGGGGGGTCCCAGCCCCAGCATTTT
TRBJ1-2,TRBV6-5,.,.,CASSDRGYTF,TGTGCCAGCTCCGACAGGGGCTACACCTTC
TRBJ1-5,TRBV30,TRBD1,.,CAWSTGGYSNQPQHF,TGTGCCTGGAGCACAGGGGGTTATAGCAATCAGCCCCAGCATTTT
TRBJ1-6,TRBV5-4,TRBD1,.,CASSSEQGAIGSPLHF,TGTGCCAGCAGCTCAGAGCAGGGGGCTATTGGATCACCCCTCCACTTT
TRBJ2-7,TRBV19,TRBD2,.,CASSSPSSGRAWEQYF,TGTGCCAGTAGTTCGCCTTCGAGCGGGAGGGCGTGGGAGCAGTACTTC
TRBJ2-2,TRBV2,.,few,CASSDGGVNTGELFF,TGTGCCAGCAGTGATGGGGGCGTGAACACCGGGGAGCTGTTTTTT
TRBJ1-5,TRBV5-3,TRBD1,few,CARSLIVRRTGTDNQPQHF,TGTGCCAGAAGCTTGATAGTACGCCGGACAGGGACGGACAATCAGCCCCAGCATTTT
TRBJ1-4,TRBV5-8,TRBD1,.,CASSPGTVSNEKLFF,TGTGCCAGCAGTCCCGGGACAGTTTCTAATGAAAAACTGTTTTTT
TRBJ2-1,TRBV12-3/TRBV12-4,.,.,CASSLSGREQFF,TGTGCCAGCAGTTTAAGCGGACGGGAGCAGTTCTTC
TRBJ2-3,TRBV7-8,TRBD1,.,CASSLDRDRTTDTQYF,TGTGCCAGCAGCTTAGATAGGGACAGGACCACAGATACGCAGTATTTT
TRBJ1-2,TRBV5-6,.,.,CASSILQGWYGYTF,TGTGCCAGCAGCATTCTCCAGGGCTGGTATGGCTACACCTTC
TRBJ2-7,TRBV3-1/TRBV3-2,.,.,CASSQVRVAHEQYF,TGTGCCAGCAGCCAGGTACGAGTAGCCCACGAGCAGTACTTC
TRBJ2-5,TRBV5-1,.,.,CASSLGGLAKETQYF,TGCGCCAGCAGCTTGGGGGGACTCGCTAAAGAGACCCAGTACTTC
TRBJ2-2,TRBV9,.,.,CASSVAAGELFF,TGTGCCAGCAGCGTAGCCGCCGGGGAGCTGTTTTTT
TRBJ2-1,TRBV5-1,TRBD2,.,CASSLGGTSVDEQFF,TGCGCCAGCAGCTTGGGGGGGACTAGTGTCGATGAGCAGTTCTTC
TRBJ2-5,TRBV2,.,.,CASRTGLGETQYF,TGTGCCAGCAGAACAGGGTTAGGGGAGACCCAGTACTTC
TRBJ1-5,TRBV7-2,TRBD1,.,CASSLAGGGNQPQHF,TGTGCCAGCAGCTTAGCAGGGGGCGGGAATCAGCCCCAGCATTTT
TRBJ2-1,TRBV19,TRBD2,.,CASSISSGGAYEEQFF,TGTGCCAGTAGTATCTCTAGCGGAGGGGCTTATGAGGAGCAGTTCTTC
TRBJ2-2,TRBV2,TRBD1,.,CASSEGILQGARGGELFF,TGTGCCAGCAGTGAAGGGATCCTACAGGGGGCGCGGGGCGGGGAGCTGTTTTTT
TRBJ1-1,TRBV6-5,.,.,CATERRQNTEAFF,TGTGCCACCGAACGACGACAGAACACTGAAGCTTTCTTT
TRBJ1-2,TRBV6-5,.,.,CASSNDRNYGYTF,TGTGCCAGCAGTAACGACAGGAACTATGGCTACACCTTC
TRBJ2-1,TRBV30,.,.,CAWSTVSDNEQFF,TGTGCCTGGAGTACGGTTAGTGACAATGAGCAGTTCTTC